The present T cell receptor beta chain was sequenced within a study of B cell selection in AIRE deficiency. The sorted conventional CD4 T cells were gated as CD4+CD127+. Sequencing used immunoSEQ multiplex PCR; TCRdb keeps in-frame clones, though not all of them. The repertoire holds tens of thousands of clones, with around 97% as singletons. The TCR originated in a human donor with AIRE deficiency. The sequencing sample was made of conventional CD4+ T cells sorted from PBMCs.

The CDR3 here is CASSKGPGTHSGNTIYF. The CDR3 DNA sequence: TGTGCCAGCAGCAAAGGTCCAGGGACCCACTCTGGAAACACCATATATTTT. The J gene is TRBJ1-3, the V gene TRBV21-1. TRBV21-1 is given as a pseudogene. The CDR3 totals 17 residues.